The 18 T cell receptor beta chains listed next were all sequenced from one sample in a study of early T cells in non-severe SARS-CoV-2 infection. TCRdb independently ran MiXCR on the 5' RACE reads; one entry per CDR3 protein. Among about 38,000 distinct CDR3 sequences listed, 3.5% to 5% were seen once. The sequencing sample was made of whole blood. These receptors originate from an adult who was a healthcare worker with PCR-confirmed SARS-CoV-2 infection or an uninfected control (not recorded which).

This clonotype has at least ten counts. The chain is built from TRBV21-1 and TRBJ1-1; TRBD1 reflects the table's D call only, with no check against the DNA. TRBV21-1 is noted as a pseudogene. This CDR3 has 15 amino acids. CDR3 region: CASSNRSDARTEAFF. In nucleotides, the CDR3 is TGTGCCAGCAGCAACCGATCAGACGCCCGTACTGAAGCTTTCTTT.

This clonotype was picked up a small number of times. The chain combines TRBV30 with TRBJ2-2, with unresolved D. Trimming took off 3 bases at V and 4 bases at J, with 9 bases between the two ends. The CDR3 is made up of 13 amino acids. The V gene's germline CDR1 is GTSNPN and CDR2 SVGIG (reference sequence). Here the CDR3 reads CAWSRLTTGELFF. In DNA form, the CDR3 reads TGTGCCTGGAGCCGCCTAACCACCGGGGAGCTGTTTTTT. Complete variable domain (other parts from reference TRBV30 and TRBJ2-2): SQTIHQWPATLVQPVGSPLSLECTVEGTSNPNLYWYRQAAGRGLQLLFYSVGIGQISSEVPQNLSASRPQDRQFILSSKKLLLSDSGFYLCAWSRLTTGELFFGEGSRLTVL.

The sample holds many counts of this clonotype. V usage is TRBV19 and J usage is TRBJ2-1; TRBD2 agrees at 7 bases. The junction had 6 bases not matched to a gene; V was cut back by 8 bases and J by 2 bases. The germline V gene has CDR1 LNHDA and CDR2 SQIVND (reference sequence). The CDR3 extends over 14 amino acids. CDR3 DNA: TGTGCCAGTTCCCGACTAGCCCCCTACAATGAGCAGTTCTTC. Translated: CASSRLAPYNEQFF.

There are many counts of this clonotype. The V gene is TRBV29-1, the J gene TRBJ2-1; D gene ambiguous. Between the trimmed V and J ends, which lost 4 bases and 6 bases, there was a span of 13 bases. The CDR3 is 13 residues long. The germline CDR1 and CDR2 sequences are SQVTM and ANQGSEA. In nucleotides, the CDR3 is TGCAGCGTTGCGGAGACCGCCTCCAATGAGCAGTTCTTC. Translating gives CSVAETASNEQFF.

This clonotype has ten or more counts. This chain links TRBV7-2 with TRBJ1-6; possibly TRBD1 for D (5 bases). The CDR3 covers 14 residues. Looked up from germline, CDR1 is SGHTA and CDR2 is FQGNSA. V was clipped by 3 bases and J by 6 bases, with 9 bases between them. The CDR3 bases are TGTGCCAGCAGCTTGATGAGGGGTAATTCACCCCTCCACTTT. Encoded protein: CASSLMRGNSPLHF.

This clonotype appeared many times. V gene TRBV7-9 combines with J gene TRBJ2-3; 7 bases align to TRBD1. The trim removed 6 bases at V and 2 bases at J, leaving 5 bases unmatched. CDR3 length: 14 amino acids. CDR1 is SEHNR, CDR2 FQNEAQ, per germline (reference sequence). The CDR3 coding sequence is TGTGCCAGCAGAGCCGGGACAGCCACAGATACGCAGTATTTT. Amino acids: CASRAGTATDTQYF.

This clonotype was seen ten or more times. The V gene is TRBV6-5, the J gene TRBJ2-1; TRBD1 is a possible D gene (5 bases). The CDR3 runs 11 residues. The V gene's germline CDR1 is MNHEY and CDR2 SVGAGI. Trimming removed 7 bases at V and 5 bases at J, with 6 bases between. The DNA for the CDR3 is TGTGCCAGCATGACAGACAATGAGCAGTTCTTC. Its protein product is CASMTDNEQFF.

This sequence joins TRBV10-2 and TRBJ1-5; D is unclear. Trimming pared 3 bases from V and 4 bases from J, leaving 10 bases between. Germline CDR1 is WSHSY and CDR2 is SAAADI. This CDR3 is 14 amino acids long. CDR3 nucleotides: TGCGCCAGCAGTGAAGATACTCGTAATCAGCCCCAGCATTTT. Encoded protein: CASSEDTRNQPQHF.

The table lists this clonotype with many counts. The chain is built from TRBV7-9 and TRBJ2-3; the match to TRBD2 covers 9 bases. V dropped 3 bases and J dropped 6; count of bases not matched to a gene: 10. The CDR3 sequence is 16 residues long. Germline V CDR1 and CDR2: SEHNR, FQNEAQ (reference sequence). The CDR3 protein is CASSFIGTSSRDTQYF. In DNA, the CDR3 is TGTGCCAGCAGCTTTATCGGGACTAGCTCAAGGGATACGCAGTATTTT.

This clonotype was observed many times. The CDR3 coding sequence is TGCAGTGCCCAAAGCCCGGGACAGCTAAATGAAAAACTGTTTTTT. Amino acid sequence: CSAQSPGQLNEKLFF. The chain has TRBV20-1 and TRBJ1-4, with 7 nucleotides matching TRBD1. There are 15 residues in the CDR3. J gave up 5 bases and V 6 bases, and 12 bases lay outside the gene matches. Germline V lookup: CDR1 DFQATT, CDR2 SNEGSKA (reference sequence).

In its sample, this clonotype was seen a few times. The genes are TRBV7-9 and TRBJ1-1; D is uncertain. There are 14 residues in the CDR3. With 7 bases removed from V and 2 bases from J, the gap between germline ends came to 14 bases. Germline V gene lookup returns CDR1 SEHNR and CDR2 FQNEAQ (reference sequence). CDR3 sequence: CASTSPGPNTEAFF. The CDR3 region has the DNA TGTGCCAGCACCAGCCCGGGTCCCAACACTGAAGCTTTCTTT.

This clonotype was detected ten times or more. The chain couples TRBV20-1 to TRBJ2-7, with 9 nucleotides matching TRBD1. Germline CDR1 reads DFQATT; CDR2 reads SNEGSKA (reference sequence). Trimming cost V 2 bases and J 3 bases; bases outside gene matches: 8. The CDR3 has 15 residues. The CDR3 loop reads CSARFSDRGGYEQYF. CDR3 nucleotide sequence: TGCAGTGCTAGATTTTCGGACAGGGGAGGCTACGAGCAGTACTTC.

The chain uses TRBV12-3 or TRBV12-4 and TRBJ2-7; maybe TRBD1 (5 bases). V was trimmed by 5 bases and J by 4 bases, leaving 18 bases between them. CDR3 length: 15 amino acids. In nucleotides, the CDR3 is TGTGCCAGCAGTACTACACCCGTCGCAGGGTACGAGCAGTACTTC. It translates to CASSTTPVAGYEQYF.

This clonotype was counted many times. V is TRBV7-6 and J is TRBJ2-7; 9 bases are a match to TRBD1. The CDR3 runs to 15 residues. Germline-derived CDR1 and CDR2 are SGHVS and FNYEAQ. Trimming cost V 5 bases and J 3 bases; bases outside gene matches: 8. CDR3 DNA: TGTGCCAGCAGCCAAGGACAGGGGATGCGCTACGAGCAGTACTTC. Its protein is CASSQGQGMRYEQYF.

This clonotype showed up just once. V is TRBV25-1 and J is TRBJ2-7; possible D gene TRBD1, 5 bases. CDR1 and CDR2 from the germline V gene are MGHDK and SYGVNS. The CDR3 has 11 amino acids. The V end was cut by 7 bases, the J end by 4 bases, with 8 bases between. The DNA for the CDR3 is TGTGCCAGCACAGGGTTATACGAGCAGTACTTC. Protein sequence: CASTGLYEQYF.

This clonotype was seen many times. This chain joins TRBV18 and TRBJ1-6; D not resolved. CDR1 is KGHSH and CDR2 is LQKENI in the germline V gene. CDR3 length: 13 amino acids. V gave up 3 bases and J gave up 14 bases, with 14 bases separating them. The chain's CDR3 is CASSPSDGRALHF. The CDR3 nucleotides are TGTGCCAGCTCACCCTCCGACGGAAGGGCCCTCCACTTT.

This chain uses TRBV3-1 with TRBJ1-5; 7 bases are a match to TRBD1. Germline V lookup: CDR1 LGHDT, CDR2 YNNKEL (reference sequence). J was trimmed by 4 bases and V by 5 bases; bases with no gene match: 5. The CDR3 spans 14 residues. DNA of the CDR3: TGTGCCAGCAGCGGCGGGACAGCTAATCAGCCCCAGCATTTT. This sequence encodes CASSGGTANQPQHF.

This clonotype was seen repeatedly, ten times or more. The chain couples TRBV11-2 to TRBJ2-2; D not resolved. Trimming left V 3 bases short and J 4 bases short, with 3 bases between. CDR1 is SGHAT and CDR2 is FQNNGV in the germline V gene. The CDR3 has 12 residues. The CDR3, as DNA: TGTGCCAGCAGCTTCAGCACCGGGGAGCTGTTTTTT. This translates into CASSFSTGELFF.